This T cell receptor beta chain was retrieved from a study of human T cells and chemical hapten exposure. Trimming pared 5 bases from V and 1 base from J, leaving 10 bases between. CDR3 length equals 14 residues. Library preparation tagged each individual cDNA molecule with a unique molecular identifier. From the RACE reads, TCRdb called clonotypes with MiXCR, one entry per CDR3 protein. The data contain some 400,000 distinct CDR3 sequences, more than 4.5% of them seen just once; the ten biggest clones take up 2.5% to 3%. This clonotype was counted ten times or more. Regarding time point: pre-sensitization, week 0. The treatment here: therapeutic diphenylcyclopropenone sensitization with weekly scalp DPC. Researchers sampled blood before each patch test went on.

The source was whole blood, collected in connection with sensitization to the hapten diphenylcyclopropenone (DPC). This clonotype was obtained from a woman between 50 and 59 years old with alopecia areata. Some clones in this sample may be carry-over from other donors' samples. The chain combines TRBV12-3 or TRBV12-4 with TRBJ2-3; D might be TRBD2 (5 bases). The CDR3: CASSLDYRTDTQYF. Here the CDR3 DNA reads TGTGCCAGCAGTCTCGACTACCGCACAGATACGCAGTATTTT.